The 22 T cell receptor beta chains below come from one sample, sequenced in a study of T cells after yellow fever vaccination. TCRdb reanalysed the 5' RACE reads using MiXCR and keeps one entry per CDR3 protein. Here the sample spans roughly 500,000 distinct CDR3 sequences, less than 20% being singletons. Sequences were derived from PBMCs, sampled 15 days after the yellow fever booster vaccination. These TCRs come from a man under 40 who received the YFV17D yellow fever vaccine.

The CDR3 sequence: CASTRDRGTGELFF. DNA of the CDR3: TGTGCCAGCACCCGGGACAGAGGCACCGGGGAGCTGTTTTTT. The chain employs TRBV7-2 and TRBJ2-2; 7 bases map to TRBD1. Germline CDR1 and CDR2: SGHTA and FQGNSA. V shed 7 bases, J shed 4 bases, and the junction held 6 bases outside the gene matches. CDR3 size: 14 residues.

The V gene is TRBV10-1, the J gene TRBJ2-3, with 8 bases lining up with TRBD2. V lost 2 bases and J lost 6; bases outside the gene matches: 7. Germline lookup yields CDR1 WNHNN and CDR2 SYGVQD (reference sequence). This CDR3 spans 15 amino acids. In DNA, the CDR3 is TGCGCCAGCAGTGAGAATGTCCTAGCGGGTGATACGCAGTATTTT. Translated, it gives CASSENVLAGDTQYF.

This clonotype was found a few times. J is TRBJ2-1 and V is TRBV18; D possibly corresponds to TRBD2 (6 bases). The CDR3 length is 14 residues. The germline CDR1 and CDR2 sequences are KGHSH and LQKENI. With 5 bases removed from V and 8 bases from J, the gap between germline ends came to 16 bases. CDR3 DNA: TGTGCCAGCTCATCGGGACCAAGGAGGGATGAGCAGTTCTTC. This sequence encodes CASSSGPRRDEQFF.

This clonotype was counted between two and nine times. The chain employs TRBV5-1 and TRBJ2-2; D unresolved. Trimming cost V 0 bases and J 2 bases, with 5 bases left between them. Looked up from germline, CDR1 is SGHRS and CDR2 is YFSETQ. The CDR3 spans 14 residues. CDR3 DNA sequence: TGCGCCAGCAGCTTGGGAGGAAACACCGGGGAGCTGTTTTTT. It encodes CASSLGGNTGELFF.

V gene TRBV7-2 combines with J gene TRBJ2-3; weak D call: TRBD2 (6 bases). V was trimmed by 6 bases and J by 1 base, leaving 14 bases between them. The CDR3 runs to 15 residues. Germline V gives CDR1 SGHTA, CDR2 FQGNSA. CDR3 bases: TGTGCCAGCAGGCTGGGCGGGGCCGGCACAGATACGCAGTATTTT. Encoded protein: CASRLGGAGTDTQYF.

This clonotype has only a few counts. The chain has TRBV4-3 and TRBJ2-3; D not resolved. The CDR3 spans 14 residues. Trimming shortened V by 0 bases and J by 0 bases, and 4 bases separated the two germline ends. Germline V gene data show CDR1 as LGHNA and CDR2 as YSLEER. The CDR3 reads CASSQDDSTDTQYF. DNA of the CDR3: TGCGCCAGCAGCCAAGACGACAGCACAGATACGCAGTATTTT.

The chain is built from TRBV5-1 and TRBJ2-3; no clear D. V shed 4 bases and J shed 0 bases, with 6 bases lying between them. Germline V lookup: CDR1 SGHRS, CDR2 YFSETQ. This CDR3 has 13 residues. In nucleotides, the CDR3 is TGCGCCAGCAGCAAACCAAGCACAGATACGCAGTATTTT. Its translation is CASSKPSTDTQYF.

This clonotype was seen only once. The junction and the germline gene differ at one end; a read error may be behind it. The rearrangement joins TRBV12-3 or TRBV12-4 to TRBJ2-7; 8 nucleotides align to TRBD1. The CDR3 is 14 amino acids. In nucleotides, the CDR3 is TGTGCCAGTGGGGACAGGAGTCCACGATACGAGCTGTACTTC. This encodes CASGDRSPRYELYF.

The sample holds a few counts of this clonotype. V usage is TRBV6-2 or TRBV6-3 and J usage is TRBJ2-7; 12 bases fit TRBD2. Trimming at V came to 7 bases and at J to 6 bases, leaving 7 bases not matched to a gene. Germline CDR1 and CDR2: MNHEY and SVGEGT. The CDR3 sequence is 14 residues long. CDR3 in amino acids: CASTYGTSGFEQYF. In nucleotides, the CDR3 is TGTGCCAGCACCTACGGGACTAGCGGGTTCGAGCAGTACTTC.

The chain joins TRBV18 to TRBJ2-5; TRBD1 is a possible D gene (6 bases). Germline CDR1 KGHSH, CDR2 LQKENI. V lost 6 bases and J 5 bases, leaving 13 bases between the germline ends. This CDR3 region has 13 residues. Here the CDR3 reads CASSPGVGETQYF. DNA for the CDR3: TGTGCCAGCTCTCCAGGGGTCGGGGAGACCCAGTACTTC.

This clonotype was detected a few times. V and J are TRBV7-8 and TRBJ2-7; D is perhaps TRBD1 (6 bases). The CDR3 length is 16 residues. Germline CDR1 is SGHVS and CDR2 is FQNEAQ. The V gene lost 1 base and the J gene lost 2 bases, with 15 bases spanning the gap. CDR3 sequence (DNA): TGTGCCAGCAGCTTAGGCGAGTGGGGGCACACCTACGAGCAGTACTTC. As protein: CASSLGEWGHTYEQYF.

In its sample, this clonotype was seen many times. The chain recombines TRBV11-3 with TRBJ2-1; TRBD2 might be the D (5 bases). CDR1 and CDR2 (germline): SGHNT, YENEEA. The CDR3 extends over 11 amino acids. V lost 5 bases, J lost 9 bases, and 8 bases lay in between. The CDR3 DNA sequence: TGTGCCAGCAGCGGAGGCGGTGAGCAGTTCTTC. It translates to CASSGGGEQFF.

The DNA of the CDR3 is TGCAGCGTTGGCCAAAGCAATGAAAAACTGTTTTTT. The encoded protein is CSVGQSNEKLFF. V usage is TRBV29-1 and J usage is TRBJ1-4, with D hard to call. Trimming took 4 bases from V and 5 from J, leaving 8 bases between them. CDR1 is SQVTM and CDR2 is ANQGSEA in the germline V gene. The CDR3 covers 12 residues.

At least ten counts were recorded for this clonotype. V is TRBV20-1 and J is TRBJ1-4; maybe TRBD1 (5 bases). Germline values: CDR1 DFQATT, CDR2 SNEGSKA (reference sequence). The CDR3 is made up of 12 amino acids. Trimming left V 3 bases short and J 6 bases short, with 8 bases between. The CDR3 DNA reads as TGCAGTGCTAGTGGGGGGGATGAAAAACTGTTTTTT. Protein product: CSASGGDEKLFF.

The gene calls are TRBV5-1 and TRBJ2-1; 7 bases are shared with TRBD1. V shed 4 bases and J 5 bases; nucleotides not matched to a gene: 12. CDR1 SGHRS and CDR2 YFSETQ come from the germline V gene. The CDR3 consists of 16 residues. The CDR3 protein is CASSITGTANNNEQFF. Here the CDR3 DNA reads TGCGCCAGCAGCATAACCGGGACAGCCAATAACAATGAGCAGTTCTTC.

This clonotype came up a few times. The chain carries TRBV3-1 and TRBJ2-1; 10 bases map to TRBD2. Germline V lookup: CDR1 LGHDT, CDR2 YNNKEL (reference sequence). The CDR3 runs 15 residues. With V trimmed by 4 bases and J by 5 bases, 5 bases remained unmatched. The CDR3 region is CASSRELAGDNEQFF. CDR3 DNA sequence: TGTGCCAGCAGCCGAGAGCTAGCGGGAGACAATGAGCAGTTCTTC.

The chain recombines TRBV7-2 with TRBJ2-6; D is unresolved. Per germline, CDR1 SGHTA and CDR2 FQGNSA. This CDR3 is 13 amino acids long. The ends were cut back, 8 bases at V and 2 bases at J, with 7 bases in the middle. CDR3 DNA sequence: TGTGCCAGCGGTCAACCTGGGGCCAACGTCCTGACTTTC. Amino acids: CASGQPGANVLTF.

This clonotype was observed a few times. V and J are TRBV6-5 and TRBJ2-3; 10 bases line up with TRBD1. Looked up from germline, CDR1 is MNHEY and CDR2 is SVGAGI. Unmatched junction bases numbered 6, after V lost 2 bases and J lost 1 base. This CDR3 has 17 residues. The CDR3 region is CASSYGTGVGGTDTQYF. For the CDR3, the DNA is TGTGCCAGCAGTTACGGGACAGGGGTTGGGGGCACAGATACGCAGTATTTT.

The V gene is TRBV11-2, the J gene TRBJ2-2, with D perhaps given as TRBD1 or TRBD2 (5 bases each). The germline V gene has CDR1 SGHAT and CDR2 FQNNGV. The CDR3 is 18 amino acids. V was trimmed by 2 bases and J by 1 base, leaving 17 bases between them. The CDR3 nucleotides are TGTGCCAGCAGCTTATGGGGACCGGGACGGCTGAACACCGGGGAGCTGTTTTTT. Amino acids: CASSLWGPGRLNTGELFF. The variable domain in full, with the rest retrieved from reference TRBV11-2 and TRBJ2-2, is EAGVAQSPRYKIIEKRQSVAFWCNPISGHATLYWYQQILGQGPKLLIQFQNNGVVDDSQLPKDRFSAERLKGVDSTLKIQPAKLEDSAVYLCASSLWGPGRLNTGELFFGEGSRLTVL.

The chain couples TRBV7-3 to TRBJ2-3; D remains unclear. Trimming took 5 bases from V and 4 from J, leaving 10 bases between them. The CDR3 spans 13 residues. CDR1 and CDR2 (germline): SGHTA, FQGTGA. CDR3 in amino acids: CASSPRNADTQYF. The CDR3 region has the DNA TGTGCCAGCAGCCCCCGGAACGCAGATACGCAGTATTTT.

A few counts support this clonotype. V is TRBV29-1 and J is TRBJ1-1; D unclear. CDR3 length: 10 amino acids. The V gene lost 4 bases and the J gene lost 4 bases, with 4 bases spanning the gap. Germline V lookup: CDR1 SQVTM, CDR2 ANQGSEA. The CDR3: CSVVLTEAFF. The CDR3 nucleotides are TGCAGCGTTGTCCTCACTGAAGCTTTCTTT.

This clonotype was detected only a few times. The DNA for the CDR3 is TGTGCCAGCAGTGAATCATCTAGCGGGGCCTACAATGAGCAGTTCTTC. The encoded protein is CASSESSSGAYNEQFF. The chain is built from TRBV6-1 and TRBJ2-1; 9 bases match TRBD2. V gave up 2 bases and J gave up 2 bases; unmatched junction bases: 4. This CDR3 is 16 amino acids long. CDR1 is MNHNS and CDR2 is SASEGT in the germline V gene.